This T cell receptor beta chain derives from a study of shared clonotypes between healthy human individuals. Study conclusions and caveats: It was the few donors that limited the genetic and exposure-history diversity represented.

The CDR3 has 15 amino acids. The trim removed 2 bases at V and 11 bases at J, leaving 6 bases unmatched. CDR1 is MNHNY, CDR2 SVGAGI, per germline (reference sequence). As concerns this clone: No antigen is known for it.

Only in-frame clones appear in the TCRdb table, and some are missing; sequencing was by immunoSEQ multiplex PCR. This repertoire shows hundreds of thousands of clones, about 97% found once; its top ten account for about 0.057%. This clonotype originated in a young woman in good health. The chain joins TRBV6-6 to TRBJ1-6; 10 nucleotides line up with TRBD1. Sequenced material: naive CD4+ T cells sorted from blood. Subset here: CD45RA+ positively selected. The CDR3: CASSYPGTGATPLHF. CDR3 sequence (DNA): TGTGCCAGCAGTTACCCAGGGACAGGGGCAACACCCCTCCACTTT.